Presented here are 6 T cell receptor beta chains from one specimen sequenced in a study of T cell responses to AZD1222 COVID-19 vaccine. Profiled with immunoSEQ multiplex PCR; TCRdb holds only in-frame clones, not every one. The sample consists of more than 150,000 clones, over 80% of them appearing once. The input for sequencing was peripheral blood, taken on day 0 of MenACWY control vaccination. These receptors all come from an adult in good health.

The gene calls are TRBV5-5 and TRBJ1-2; no definite D call. V gave up 0 bases and J gave up 3 bases, with 6 bases separating them. CDR1 and CDR2 from the germline V gene are SGHKS and YYEKEE (reference sequence). This CDR3 has 13 residues. The CDR3 sequence is CASSLGVYYGYTF. The CDR3 DNA reads TGTGCCAGCAGCTTGGGTGTGTACTATGGCTACACCTTC.

The chain couples TRBV28 to TRBJ1-5, with D unclear. The V gene lost 7 bases and the J gene lost 10 bases, with 17 bases spanning the gap. The CDR3 contains 13 residues. CDR1 and CDR2 (germline): MDHEN, SYDVKM. CDR3 protein: CASNDAKRRPQHF. CDR3 DNA: TGTGCCAGCAACGATGCCAAACGACGTCCCCAGCATTTT.

J is TRBJ1-2 and V is TRBV7-8; 9 bases match TRBD1. Germline assignment: CDR1 SGHVS and CDR2 FQNEAQ. The J segment lost 2 bases and the V segment lost 5 bases, leaving 3 bases of the junction unmatched. This CDR3 region has 14 residues. The CDR3 loop reads CASSRGQGNYGYTF. The CDR3, as DNA: TGTGCCAGCAGCCGAGGACAGGGGAACTATGGCTACACCTTC.

V and J are TRBV12-3 or TRBV12-4 and TRBJ2-3; TRBD2 matches 14 bases. This CDR3 is built from 13 residues. The V segment lost 5 bases and the J segment 14 bases; nucleotides outside the gene matches: 6. The CDR3 loop is CASSPGLAGGRYF. The CDR3, as DNA: TGTGCCAGCAGTCCCGGACTAGCGGGGGGTAGGTATTTT.

This chain joins TRBV4-2 and TRBJ1-4; tentatively, D is TRBD1 (5 bases). V lost 4 bases, J lost 4 bases, and 13 bases lay in between. The CDR3 contains 15 residues. The germline V gene encodes CDR1 LGHNA and CDR2 YNFKEQ. CDR3 sequence: CASSRQTAFNEKLFF. In DNA form, the CDR3 reads TGTGCCAGCAGCCGTCAGACAGCTTTTAATGAAAAACTGTTTTTT.

The CDR3 DNA follows: TGTGCCAGCAGCTTGCGGACAGGGAGCTCTGGAAACACCATATATTTT. It yields the protein CASSLRTGSSGNTIYF. The chain is built from TRBV7-2 and TRBJ1-3, with 8 bases that match TRBD1. This CDR3 is 16 amino acids long. CDR1 and CDR2 from the germline V gene are SGHTA and FQGNSA. V lost 3 bases and J lost 0; bases outside the gene matches: 4.